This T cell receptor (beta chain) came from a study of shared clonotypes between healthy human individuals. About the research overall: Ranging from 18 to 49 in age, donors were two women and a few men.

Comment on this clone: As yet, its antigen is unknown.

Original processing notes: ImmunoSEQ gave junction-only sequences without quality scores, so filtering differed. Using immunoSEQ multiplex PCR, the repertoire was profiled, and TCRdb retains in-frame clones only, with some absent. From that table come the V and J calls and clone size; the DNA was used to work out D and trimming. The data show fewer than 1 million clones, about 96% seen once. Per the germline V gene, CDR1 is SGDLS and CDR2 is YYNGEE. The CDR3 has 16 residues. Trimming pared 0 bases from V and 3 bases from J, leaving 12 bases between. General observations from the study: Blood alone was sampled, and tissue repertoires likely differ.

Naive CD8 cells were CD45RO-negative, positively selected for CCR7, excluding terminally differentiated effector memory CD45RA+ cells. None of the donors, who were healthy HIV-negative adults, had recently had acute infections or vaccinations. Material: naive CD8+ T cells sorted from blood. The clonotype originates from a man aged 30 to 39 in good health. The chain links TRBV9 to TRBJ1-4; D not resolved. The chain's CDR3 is CASSVGSSGANEKLFF. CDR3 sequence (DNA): TGTGCCAGCAGCGTAGGGTCGTCCGGAGCTAATGAAAAACTGTTTTTT.